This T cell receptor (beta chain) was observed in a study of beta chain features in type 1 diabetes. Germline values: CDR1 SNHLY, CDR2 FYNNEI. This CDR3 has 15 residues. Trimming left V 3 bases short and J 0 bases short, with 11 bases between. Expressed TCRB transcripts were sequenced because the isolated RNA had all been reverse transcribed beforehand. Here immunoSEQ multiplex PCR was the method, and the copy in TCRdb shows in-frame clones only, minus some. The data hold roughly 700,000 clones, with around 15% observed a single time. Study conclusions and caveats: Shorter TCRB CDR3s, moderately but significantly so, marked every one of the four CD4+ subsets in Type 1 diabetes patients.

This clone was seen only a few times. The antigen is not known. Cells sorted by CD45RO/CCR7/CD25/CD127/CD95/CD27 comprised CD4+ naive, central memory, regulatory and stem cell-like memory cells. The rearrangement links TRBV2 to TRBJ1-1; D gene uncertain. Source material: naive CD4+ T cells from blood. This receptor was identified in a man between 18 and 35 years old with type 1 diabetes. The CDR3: CASSEGWVMNTEAFF. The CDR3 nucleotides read TGTGCCAGCAGTGAGGGGTGGGTAATGAACACTGAAGCTTTCTTT.